A single sample gave rise to the 10 T cell receptor beta chains below, sequenced in a study of OX40 agonist ivuxolimab in advanced cancers. Method: immunoSEQ multiplex PCR; TCRdb's copy keeps in-frame clones and lacks some. The repertoire holds 20,000 to 25,000 clones, with approximately 82% as singletons. The sequenced sample was CD4+ or CD8+ T cells sorted from blood, obtained in a trial of the OX40 agonist ivuxolimab. The receptors were gathered from an adult with an advanced solid tumor such as melanoma, head and neck, liver or kidney cancer.

The genes are TRBV29-1 and TRBJ2-6; no firm D call. The V gene's germline CDR1 is SQVTM and CDR2 ANQGSEA. Trimming cost V 5 bases and J 1 base, with 6 bases left between them. The CDR3 has 13 amino acids. Written as DNA, the CDR3 is TGCAGCGTTTCACTTTCTGGGGCCAACGTCCTGACTTTC. Protein: CSVSLSGANVLTF.

This clone occurred a few times. The chain's CDR3 is CASSDYGYTF. DNA of the CDR3: TGTGCCAGCTCGGATTATGGCTACACCTTC. This chain links TRBV2 with TRBJ1-2; D gene uncertain. V was shortened by 8 bases and J by 5 bases, with 6 bases between the two germline ends. Germline loops: CDR1 SNHLY, CDR2 FYNNEI. The CDR3 runs to 10 residues.

The chain couples TRBV7-9 to TRBJ1-5; 11 positions agree with TRBD1. The germline V gene has CDR1 SEHNR and CDR2 FQNEAQ (reference sequence). The V and J ends lost 4 bases and 1 base, in that order; junction bases with no gene match: 3. The CDR3 consists of 16 residues. The CDR3, as DNA: TGTGCCAGCAGCTCTGGACAGGGGGCAAGCAATCAGCCCCAGCATTTT. It yields the protein CASSSGQGASNQPQHF.

This clone showed up just a few times. The chain uses TRBV30 and TRBJ2-7; possibly TRBD2 for D (5 bases). V lost 0 bases, J lost 6 bases, and 12 bases lay in between. Germline CDR1 GTSNPN, CDR2 SVGIG (reference sequence). There are 13 residues in the CDR3. The CDR3 is CAWSVHSGVEQYF. As DNA, the CDR3 is TGTGCCTGGAGTGTACACTCCGGGGTCGAGCAGTACTTC.

The V call is TRBV29-1, the J call TRBJ2-2, with a weak D call TRBD2 (6 bases). V lost 3 bases to trimming and J lost 1 base, with 9 bases between them. Per germline, CDR1 SQVTM and CDR2 ANQGSEA. CDR3 length equals 14 residues. CDR3 in DNA: TGCAGCGTTGATGGGAGGAAGAACACCGGGGAGCTGTTTTTT. Encoded protein: CSVDGRKNTGELFF.

The rearrangement joins TRBV28 to TRBJ1-2, with D unresolved. Germline CDR1 reads MDHEN; CDR2 reads SYDVKM. The germline V and J ends were trimmed by 2 bases and 13 bases, with 11 bases remaining between them. This CDR3 contains 11 residues. CDR3 sequence (DNA): TGTGCCAGCAGTTTAGGAGGTATCTCCACCTTC. As protein: CASSLGGISTF.

This clone showed up just a few times. This sequence joins TRBV25-1 and TRBJ2-7; 11 positions agree with TRBD2. The CDR3 is 16 residues long. V was clipped by 4 bases and J by 3 bases; unmatched bases: 8. Germline-derived CDR1 and CDR2 are MGHDK and SYGVNS. CDR3 coding DNA: TGTGCCAGCAGTGGGTCTCCGGGACTAGCGGTCTACGAGCAGTACTTC. Protein: CASSGSPGLAVYEQYF.

This chain connects TRBV7-3 to TRBJ2-7, with 10 bases fitting TRBD1. V trimming: 4 bases; J trimming: 6 bases; junction bases outside the gene matches: 6. The CDR3 consists of 14 residues. From germline, CDR1 is SGHTA and CDR2 FQGTGA. The CDR3: CASSCIRDRGEQYF. The CDR3, as DNA: TGTGCCAGCAGCTGTATCCGGGACAGGGGCGAGCAGTACTTC.

The gene calls are TRBV19 and TRBJ1-6, with 11 bases that match TRBD1. CDR3 length equals 15 residues. Germline V gene lookup returns CDR1 LNHDA and CDR2 SQIVND (reference sequence). V lost 3 bases and J lost 6; bases outside the gene matches: 1. The CDR3 nucleotides are TGTGCCAGTAGTATGGGGACAGGGGGTAATTCACCCCTCCACTTT. It encodes CASSMGTGGNSPLHF.

This sequence joins TRBV28 and TRBJ2-6; the D gene is possibly TRBD2 (5 bases). Trimming cost V 2 bases and J 2 bases, with 10 bases left between them. The CDR3 length is 16 residues. Per the germline V gene, CDR1 is MDHEN and CDR2 is SYDVKM. The CDR3 coding sequence is TGTGCCAGCAGTTTACCCGTCGGGGCTGGGGCCAACGTCCTGACTTTC. This gives the protein CASSLPVGAGANVLTF.